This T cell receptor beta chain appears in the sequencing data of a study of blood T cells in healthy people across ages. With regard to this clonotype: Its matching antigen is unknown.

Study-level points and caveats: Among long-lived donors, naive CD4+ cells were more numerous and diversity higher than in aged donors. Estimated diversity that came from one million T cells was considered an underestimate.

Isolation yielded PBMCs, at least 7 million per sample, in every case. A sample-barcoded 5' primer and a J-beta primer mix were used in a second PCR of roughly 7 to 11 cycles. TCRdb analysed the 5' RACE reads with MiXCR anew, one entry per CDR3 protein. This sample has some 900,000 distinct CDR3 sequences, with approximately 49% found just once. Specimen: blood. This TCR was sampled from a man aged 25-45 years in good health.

The CDR3 sequence is CASSSSGQTYEQYF. The CDR3 DNA follows: TGTGCCAGCAGTTCCTCGGGACAGACCTACGAGCAGTACTTC. V and J are TRBV6-6 and TRBJ2-5; 7 positions match TRBD1. The tail of the sequence fits TRBJ2-7 better, so the J call may be wrong. The germline V gene encodes CDR1 MNHNY and CDR2 SVGAGI (reference sequence). This CDR3 is 14 amino acids long.